This entry lists 15 T cell receptor beta chains sequenced from one sample in a study of cytomegalovirus exposure and HLA in healthy donors. Some clones are missing from TCRdb's copy, which holds only in-frame ones; the method was immunoSEQ multiplex PCR. The sample holds about 98,000 clones, around 88% seen once. Sequencing input: PBMCs. The receptors come from a woman aged 25 to 39 in good health and CMV-seronegative.

The chain has TRBV2 and TRBJ1-2; D is uncertain. This CDR3 has 13 amino acids. The V gene lost 2 bases and the J gene lost 4 bases, with 8 bases spanning the gap. The germline V gene has CDR1 SNHLY and CDR2 FYNNEI. The CDR3 sequence is CASSEWQVYGYTF. For the CDR3, the DNA is TGTGCCAGCAGTGAATGGCAGGTCTATGGCTACACCTTC.

CDR3 nucleotides: TGTGCCAGCAGGGAGCGGGGGAGCTCCTACGAGCAGTACTTC. Amino acids: CASRERGSSYEQYF. The chain recombines TRBV25-1 with TRBJ2-7; TRBD2 agrees at 8 bases. Germline V lookup: CDR1 MGHDK, CDR2 SYGVNS. The J segment lost 0 bases and the V segment lost 6 bases, leaving 4 bases of the junction unmatched. This CDR3 has 14 residues.

The rearrangement joins TRBV19 to TRBJ2-7, with 9 bases aligning to TRBD1. The CDR3 is 16 amino acids. Germline CDR1 and CDR2: LNHDA and SQIVND (reference sequence). The V and J ends lost 4 bases and 2 bases, in that order; junction bases with no gene match: 9. CDR3 DNA sequence: TGTGCCAGTAGTACTACGGGACAGGGCCTCACCTACGAGCAGTACTTC. Translated: CASSTTGQGLTYEQYF.

The chain links TRBV5-1 to TRBJ2-3; TRBD1 is a possible D gene (6 bases). Trimming cost V 0 bases and J 4 bases, with 12 bases left between them. Germline CDR1 SGHRS, CDR2 YFSETQ. There are 15 residues in the CDR3. CDR3 sequence: CASSLGGPPADTQYF. CDR3 sequence (DNA): TGCGCCAGCAGCTTGGGGGGGCCTCCTGCAGATACGCAGTATTTT.

This chain joins TRBV6-1 and TRBJ1-6; D is uncertain. V was shortened by 5 bases and J by 6 bases, with 11 bases between the two germline ends. The CDR3 has 14 residues. Germline-derived CDR1 and CDR2 are MNHNS and SASEGT. Here the CDR3 DNA reads TGTGCCAGCAGTTTCCCAACAGCTAATTCACCCCTCCACTTT. It encodes CASSFPTANSPLHF.

The rearrangement links TRBV28 to TRBJ2-7, with a possible D match to TRBD2 (5 bases). The germline CDR1 and CDR2 sequences are MDHEN and SYDVKM. V shed 3 bases and J shed 2 bases, with 11 bases lying between them. This CDR3 region has 14 residues. The CDR3: CASSFLAAPYEQYF. The CDR3, as DNA: TGTGCCAGCAGTTTTCTAGCCGCCCCCTACGAGCAGTACTTC.

V gene TRBV6-5 combines with J gene TRBJ1-5; D not certain. From germline, CDR1 is MNHEY and CDR2 SVGAGI. V gave up 6 bases and J gave up 6 bases, with 12 bases separating them. The CDR3 loop spans 13 amino acids. The CDR3 spells CASRRTLVQPQHF. CDR3 nucleotide sequence: TGTGCCAGCAGACGGACTCTTGTTCAGCCCCAGCATTTT.

The chain recombines TRBV19 with TRBJ2-1; D is unclear. Germline CDR1 and CDR2: LNHDA and SQIVND (reference sequence). V was cut by 3 bases and J by 6 bases, with 6 bases left in between. The CDR3 is 12 amino acids. The CDR3 nucleotides are TGTGCCAGTAGTATCGAGGTCAATGAGCAGTTCTTC. Amino acid sequence: CASSIEVNEQFF.

The chain couples TRBV10-3 to TRBJ1-5; TRBD1 is a possible D gene (5 bases). Germline-derived CDR1 and CDR2 are ENHRY and SYGVKD. The CDR3 spans 16 residues. The V gene lost 0 bases and the J gene lost 5 bases, with 14 bases spanning the gap. As DNA, the CDR3 is TGTGCCATCAGTGAGTCACTCAGGGATCAGGATCAGCCCCAGCATTTT. As protein: CAISESLRDQDQPQHF.

The chain uses TRBV2 and TRBJ1-5, with D tentatively TRBD1 (5 bases). The CDR3 extends over 11 amino acids. The V and J ends lost 2 bases and 9 bases respectively, with 5 bases between them. CDR1 and CDR2 (germline): SNHLY, FYNNEI. The CDR3 spells CASSERGPQHF. The CDR3 DNA sequence: TGTGCCAGCAGTGAAAGGGGGCCCCAGCATTTT. Full variable domain (remainder filled in from reference TRBV2 and TRBJ1-5): EPEVTQTPSHQVTQMGQEVILRCVPISNHLYFYWYRQILGQKVEFLVSFYNNEISEKSEIFDDQFSVERPDGSNFTLKIRSTKLEDSAMYFCASSERGPQHFGDGTRLSIL.

In regard to this clone: The junction departs from the called germline gene at one end, perhaps through a read error. The rearrangement joins TRBV20-1 to TRBJ2-1, with D uncertain. CDR3 length: 11 amino acids. Germline CDR1 is DFQATT and CDR2 is SNEGSKA (reference sequence). CDR3 DNA sequence: TGCAGTGCTAGAGCCTATAATGAGCAGTTCTTC. Residues: CSARAYNEQFF.

The chain recombines TRBV7-3 with TRBJ1-6; D remains unclear. Trimming pared 1 base from V and 7 bases from J, leaving 8 bases between. The CDR3 is made up of 14 amino acids. Germline CDR1 SGHTA, CDR2 FQGTGA. CDR3 protein: CASSLRAENSPLHF. CDR3 nucleotide sequence: TGTGCCAGCAGCTTAAGGGCAGAAAATTCACCCCTCCACTTT. Full variable domain (remainder filled in from reference TRBV7-3 and TRBJ1-6): GAGVSQTPSNKVTEKGKYVELRCDPISGHTALYWYRQSLGQGPEFLIYFQGTGAADDSGLPNDRFFAVRPEGSVSTLKIQRTERGDSAVYLCASSLRAENSPLHFGNGTRLTVT.

The chain links TRBV6-1 to TRBJ2-7; tentatively, D is TRBD1 (5 bases). V was shortened by 7 bases and J by 2 bases, with 9 bases between the two germline ends. CDR3 size: 12 residues. CDR1 MNHNS and CDR2 SASEGT come from the germline V gene. DNA for the CDR3: TGTGCCAGCAAACAGGCGGCCTACGAGCAGTACTTC. It codes for CASKQAAYEQYF.

The V call is TRBV9, the J call TRBJ2-2, with TRBD2 matching 8 bases. CDR3 length: 16 residues. J was trimmed by 6 bases and V by 3 bases; bases with no gene match: 10. Germline CDR1 is SGDLS and CDR2 is YYNGEE. CDR3 DNA: TGTGCCAGCAGCGACCCTGACGGGAGGGCCGCCGGGGAGCTGTTTTTT. It yields the protein CASSDPDGRAAGELFF.

In DNA, the CDR3 is TGTGCCACCAGCAGAGGGGTGGGACAGGGGGCTATCAATGAGCAGTTCTTC. This codes for CATSRGVGQGAINEQFF. The chain links TRBV15 to TRBJ2-1; 12 bases line up with TRBD1. Trimming removed 1 base from V and 6 bases from J; junction bases left unmatched: 7. The germline V gene has CDR1 LNHNV and CDR2 YYDKDF (reference sequence). The length of the CDR3 is 17 residues.